The 19 T cell receptor beta chains below all came from one sample that was sequenced in a study of blood T cell repertoires in COVID-19. Data came from immunoSEQ multiplex PCR; TCRdb stores just in-frame clones and leaves some out. The table includes around 260,000 clones, around 84% detected once. Sequencing was carried out using peripheral blood. The receptors were gathered from a man between 60 and 75 years old with acute or convalescent COVID-19.

This chain links TRBV9 with TRBJ2-7; 8 bases match TRBD2. There are 14 residues in the CDR3. With V trimmed by 5 bases and J by 2 bases, 6 bases remained unmatched. Germline loops: CDR1 SGDLS, CDR2 YYNGEE. This chain's CDR3 is CASSPSGRPYEQYF. Here the CDR3 DNA reads TGTGCCAGCAGTCCTAGCGGGCGTCCCTACGAGCAGTACTTC.

The J gene is TRBJ1-1, the V gene TRBV5-1; 8 bases map to TRBD1. The CDR3 covers 13 residues. Germline-derived CDR1 and CDR2 are SGHRS and YFSETQ. V was pared by 4 bases and J by 5 bases, with 4 bases of the junction left unmatched. CDR3 loop: CASSGQGRTEAFF. In DNA, the CDR3 is TGCGCCAGCAGCGGACAGGGCAGAACTGAAGCTTTCTTT.

The chain uses TRBV2 and TRBJ1-2; 7 positions match TRBD1. Trimming cost V 6 bases and J 4 bases; bases outside gene matches: 8. This CDR3 has 14 amino acids. Per the germline V gene, CDR1 is SNHLY and CDR2 is FYNNEI. As DNA, the CDR3 is TGTGCCAGCAGGGACGGGACAGCTGTCTATGGCTACACCTTC. This translates into CASRDGTAVYGYTF.

The genes are TRBV6-2 or TRBV6-3 and TRBJ1-1; 8 nucleotides match TRBD1. Unmatched junction bases numbered 11, after V lost 2 bases and J lost 9 bases. Per the germline V gene, CDR1 is MNHEY and CDR2 is SVGEGT. The CDR3 contains 15 residues. CDR3 DNA: TGTGCCAGCAGTTACGCTGTCCTACGGACAGGGAAAGCTTTCTTT. Amino acid sequence: CASSYAVLRTGKAFF.

The chain has TRBV4-2 and TRBJ2-1; 13 positions agree with TRBD2. Per the germline V gene, CDR1 is LGHNA and CDR2 is YNFKEQ. The CDR3 is 20 amino acids. V was pared by 0 bases and J by 10 bases, with 18 bases of the junction left unmatched. CDR3 sequence: CASSQDGPWTGTSGVSEQFF. CDR3 DNA sequence: TGTGCCAGCAGCCAAGATGGCCCCTGGACAGGGACTAGCGGGGTATCCGAGCAGTTCTTC.

The V and J genes are TRBV3-1 (or the pseudogene TRBV3-2) and TRBJ1-3; TRBD1 agrees at 12 bases. CDR1 is LGHDT, CDR2 YNNKEL, per germline (reference sequence). This CDR3 comprises 17 residues. The V segment lost 4 bases and the J segment 8 bases; nucleotides outside the gene matches: 12. The CDR3, as DNA: TGTGCCAGCAGCCCAGCACCGGGACAGGGGGCGCGTGACACCATATATTTT. Translating gives CASSPAPGQGARDTIYF.

The chain carries TRBV6-5 and TRBJ2-2; 7 bases agree with TRBD1. The CDR3 extends over 15 amino acids. Losses at the gene ends were 7 bases for V and 2 bases for J; bases not matched to a gene: 7. Germline-derived CDR1 and CDR2 are MNHEY and SVGAGI. CDR3 protein: CASKLTGTNTGELFF. CDR3 DNA: TGTGCCAGCAAACTGACAGGGACCAACACCGGGGAGCTGTTTTTT.

The rearrangement joins TRBV9 to TRBJ2-1, with 9 bases fitting TRBD2. The germline gives CDR1 SGDLS, CDR2 YYNGEE. V lost 3 bases and J lost 1; bases outside the gene matches: 5. The CDR3 runs to 16 residues. The DNA of the CDR3 is TGTGCCAGCAGCGACCTGAGCGGGAGGTCCTACAATGAGCAGTTCTTC. Its translation is CASSDLSGRSYNEQFF.

The J gene is TRBJ1-1, the V gene TRBV3-1 (or the pseudogene TRBV3-2), with TRBD1 matching 7 bases. V lost 3 bases, J lost 2 bases, and 6 bases stayed unmatched. Germline V gene data show CDR1 as LGHDT and CDR2 as YNNKEL (reference sequence). This CDR3 region has 15 residues. The CDR3 region is CASSQPDRRNTEAFF. CDR3 DNA sequence: TGTGCCAGCAGCCAGCCGGACAGGAGAAACACTGAAGCTTTCTTT.

This clone has only one observation. The chain has TRBV28 and TRBJ2-7; perhaps TRBD2 as D (6 bases). The germline V gene encodes CDR1 MDHEN and CDR2 SYDVKM. V lost 9 bases and J lost 1, with 13 bases in between. The CDR3 totals 13 residues. This CDR3 is CASLLGGSYEQYF. The CDR3, as DNA: TGTGCCAGTTTACTGGGAGGATCCTACGAGCAGTACTTC.

The chain joins TRBV29-1 to TRBJ2-1; weak D call: TRBD2 (6 bases). Germline values: CDR1 SQVTM, CDR2 ANQGSEA. The length of the CDR3 is 15 residues. The ends were cut back, 3 bases at V and 9 bases at J, with 21 bases in the middle. The CDR3 nucleotides read TGCAGCGTTGACTGGGTGCTAGCGAGGGGAGGTGAGCAGTTCTTC. As protein: CSVDWVLARGGEQFF.

The chain joins TRBV7-8 to TRBJ1-5; perhaps TRBD1 as D (6 bases). The germline V and J ends were trimmed by 1 base and 2 bases, with 21 bases remaining between them. The germline CDR1 and CDR2 sequences are SGHVS and FQNEAQ. This CDR3 contains 19 residues. The CDR3 DNA is TGTGCCAGCAGCTTAGGGCGACAGGCCGGGCGCGCGGGCAATCAGCCCCAGCATTTT. Translated: CASSLGRQAGRAGNQPQHF.

CDR3 in DNA: TGTGCCAGCAGCTTGGCACAGGAGAACCTCTACGAGCAGTACTTC. It yields the protein CASSLAQENLYEQYF. The V and J genes are TRBV5-6 and TRBJ2-7; TRBD1 might be the D (5 bases). The CDR3 runs 15 residues. The V gene's germline CDR1 is SGHDT and CDR2 YYEEEE. Trimming left V 0 bases short and J 3 bases short, with 13 bases between. The full variable domain, completed using reference TRBV5-6 and TRBJ2-7, is DAGVTQSPTHLIKTRGQQVTLRCSPKSGHDTVSWYQQALGQGPQFIFQYYEEEERQRGNFPDRFSGHQFPNYSSELNVNALLLGDSALYLCASSLAQENLYEQYFGPGTRLTVT.

The chain couples TRBV7-9 to TRBJ2-7; D remains ambiguous. Between the trimmed V and J ends, which lost 5 bases and 3 bases, there was a span of 8 bases. The CDR3 totals 12 residues. The germline CDR1 and CDR2 sequences are SEHNR and FQNEAQ (reference sequence). The CDR3 spells CASSPADYEQYF. In DNA, the CDR3 is TGTGCCAGCAGCCCCGCAGACTACGAGCAGTACTTC.

The chain employs TRBV7-9 and TRBJ2-1; 12 bases agree with TRBD2. CDR3 length: 17 amino acids. Germline V gives CDR1 SEHNR, CDR2 FQNEAQ (reference sequence). J lost 6 bases, V lost 5 bases, and 11 bases had no gene match. The CDR3 DNA sequence: TGTGCCAGCAGCCGGACTAGCGGGACAGGGGCCGGCAATGAGCAGTTCTTC. This gives the protein CASSRTSGTGAGNEQFF.

The V and J genes are TRBV6-5 and TRBJ1-5; TRBD1 aligns across 8 bases. The CDR3 extends over 14 amino acids. Germline assignment: CDR1 MNHEY and CDR2 SVGAGI. V dropped 4 bases and J dropped 7; count of bases not matched to a gene: 6. DNA for the CDR3: TGTGCCAGCAGTTCCGGACAGGGAGGGCAGCCCCAGCATTTT. Translated: CASSSGQGGQPQHF.

The V call is TRBV24-1, the J call TRBJ1-2; no firm D call. Trimming removed 2 bases from V and 2 bases from J, with 11 bases in between. CDR1 and CDR2 (germline): KGHDR, SFDVKD. The CDR3 sequence is 15 residues long. This CDR3 reads CATSDSSAGNYGYTF. The CDR3 DNA reads as TGTGCCACCAGTGATTCTTCGGCCGGGAACTATGGCTACACCTTC.

This sequence joins TRBV11-2 and TRBJ1-1; possibly TRBD1 for D (5 bases). CDR1 and CDR2 from the germline V gene are SGHAT and FQNNGV. The length of the CDR3 is 16 residues. V was cut by 4 bases and J by 5 bases, with 20 bases left in between. The CDR3 spells CASSYRSIGVGTEAFF. The DNA of the CDR3 is TGTGCCAGCAGCTATCGGTCAATAGGGGTAGGTACTGAAGCTTTCTTT.

The V and J genes are TRBV29-1 and TRBJ2-3, with D possibly being TRBD1 (5 bases). Looked up from germline, CDR1 is SQVTM and CDR2 is ANQGSEA. Trimming left V 4 bases short and J 1 base short, with 12 bases between. The CDR3 has 14 amino acids. CDR3 protein: CSVAQGAGTDTQYF. The CDR3 DNA reads as TGCAGCGTTGCCCAGGGTGCGGGCACAGATACGCAGTATTTT.